This record looks at one T cell receptor beta chain sequence and its context. Enrolled during active infection, Seattle patients were then followed longitudinally. This sample is part of a study of blood T cell repertoires in COVID-19. Across the whole study: PBMCs, B-cell-depleted T cells, or T cells provided the cDNA or gDNA that made up the material.

Source study methods: Amplifying reference gene primers gave estimates of nucleated cell counts. Sequencing was performed with immunoSEQ multiplex PCR; in TCRdb, only in-frame clones are kept and a portion is missing. The DNA gave D and trimming, while V, J and clone size come from that table. Of about 370,000 clones listed, around 90% are singletons. The specimen was peripheral blood. This clonotype originated in a woman in her twenties or thirties with COVID-19, enrolled during active disease.

The CDR3 protein is CASSTMTSGAINEQFF. The CDR3 coding sequence is TGTGCCAGCAGTACCATGACTAGCGGGGCGATTAATGAGCAGTTCTTC. J is TRBJ2-1 and V is TRBV27; 11 nucleotides match TRBD2. J gave up 7 bases and V 5 bases, and 10 bases lay outside the gene matches. Looked up from germline, CDR1 is MNHEY and CDR2 is SMNVEV (reference sequence). The CDR3 is 16 amino acids.